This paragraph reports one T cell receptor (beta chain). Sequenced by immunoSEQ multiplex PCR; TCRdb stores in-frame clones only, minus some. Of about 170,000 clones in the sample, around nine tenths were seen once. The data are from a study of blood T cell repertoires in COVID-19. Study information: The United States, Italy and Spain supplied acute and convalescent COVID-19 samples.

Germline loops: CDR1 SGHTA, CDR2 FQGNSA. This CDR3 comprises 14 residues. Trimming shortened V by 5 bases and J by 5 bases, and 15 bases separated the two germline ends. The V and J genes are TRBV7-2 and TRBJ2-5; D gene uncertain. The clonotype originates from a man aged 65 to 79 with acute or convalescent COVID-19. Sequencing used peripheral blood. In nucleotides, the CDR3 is TGTGCCAGCAGCCTGACCCAGTCGCGGGAGACCCAGTACTTC. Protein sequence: CASSLTQSRETQYF.